This paragraph covers one TCR beta chain sequence. Its specificity is unknown. The CDR3 loop spans 15 amino acids. The germline V gene encodes CDR1 SGDLS and CDR2 YYNGEE. V lost 0 bases and J lost 3, with 10 bases in between. For sorted subsets, roughly 200 ng DNA per replicate equaled 30,000 or so T cell genomes. The table came from immunoSEQ multiplex PCR; TCRdb's copy has only in-frame clones and leaves some out. The profile shows 2 million to 2.5 million clones, around 95% of them singletons. This record comes from a study of shared clonotypes between healthy human individuals. Study overall: Sampling drew on donors who were a couple of women and a few men aged 18 to 49.

Study-level points and caveats: Relative to their counterparts shared across all four donors, non-shared clonotypes exhibited diminished generation probabilities.

This TCR was recovered from a young man in good health. The sample consisted of naive CD4+ T cells sorted from blood. Subset noted: CD45RA+ positively selected. The chain has TRBV9 and TRBJ1-3; D unresolved. CDR3 coding DNA: TGTGCCAGCAGCGTAGCTTTGGGCCTTGGAAACACCATATATTTT. Translating gives CASSVALGLGNTIYF.